This T cell receptor beta chain emerged from a study of CXCR3-negative and CXCR3-positive naive CD8 T cells. General study findings and limits: More hydrophobic TRB CDR3s were found in CXCR3-positive naive cells than in CXCR3-negative naive cells.

The CDR3 has 15 residues. Germline V gives CDR1 MGHRA, CDR2 YSYEKL. UMI-tagged TRB cDNA libraries were built via 5' RACE. Reprocessing the 5' RACE reads, TCRdb reports a single entry for every CDR3 protein and omits DNA. The data include 150,000 to 160,000 distinct CDR3 sequences; the top ten clones carry approximately 0.5%. With respect to this clonotype: Its antigen is as yet unknown.

The TCR was taken from a human donor in good health. Some clones in this sample may be carry-over from other donors' samples. The chain couples TRBV4-1 to TRBJ2-1; TCRdb's assignment of TRBD1 cannot be checked, as there is no DNA. The specimen sequenced was naive CXCR3+ CD8+ T cells from blood. As to subset: CD45RO-CCR7+CD27+CD95- naive CD8+ T cells expressing CXCR3 (TNR3+). CDR3 region: CASSQEWAVGGEQFF.